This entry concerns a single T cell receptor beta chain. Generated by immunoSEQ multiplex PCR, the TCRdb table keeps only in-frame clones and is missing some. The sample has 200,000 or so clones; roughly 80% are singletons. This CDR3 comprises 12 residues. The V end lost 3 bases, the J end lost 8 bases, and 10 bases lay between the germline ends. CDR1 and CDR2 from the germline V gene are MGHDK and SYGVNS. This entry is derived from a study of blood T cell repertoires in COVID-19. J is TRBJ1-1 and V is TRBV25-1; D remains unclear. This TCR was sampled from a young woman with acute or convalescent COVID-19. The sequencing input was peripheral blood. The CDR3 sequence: CASSDSTREAFF. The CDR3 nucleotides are TGTGCCAGCAGTGACAGTACTAGAGAAGCTTTCTTT.